This T cell receptor beta chain was captured in a study of cytomegalovirus exposure and HLA in healthy donors. General study points: With high specificity and sensitivity, the classifier reportedly diagnosed cytomegalovirus status. Donor immune exposure was known only as CMV serostatus. Using a false discovery rate of 0.05, a later analysis showed that approximately 17,000 TCR beta sequences were associated with HLA alleles. It was shown in a later analysis that HLA-associated TCR beta chains were more clonally expanded than other, equally common chains.

CDR1 is MNHEY, CDR2 SMNVEV, per germline (reference sequence). Trimming left V 7 bases short and J 3 bases short, with 10 bases between. This CDR3 is built from 12 residues. As to this clone: Its antigen is not identified.

The PCR had 60 Vbeta and 13 Jbeta primers. Some clones are missing from TCRdb's copy, which holds only in-frame ones; the method was immunoSEQ multiplex PCR. The data show more than 150,000 clones, 80% to 90% seen once. The receptor was isolated from a girl aged 2-9 years in good health and CMV-seropositive. The source material was PBMCs. V usage is TRBV27 and J usage is TRBJ2-7; D perhaps matches TRBD1 (6 bases). CDR3 protein: CASISGDYEQYF. CDR3 DNA sequence: TGTGCCAGCATATCAGGGGACTACGAGCAGTACTTC.